The T cell receptor (beta chain) under discussion was sequenced for a study of CD8 T cells in ankylosing spondylitis. TCRdb independently ran MiXCR on the 5' RACE reads; one entry per CDR3 protein. The table lists a few hundred thousand distinct CDR3 sequences, under 20% of them singletons. A single count supports this clonotype. Its antigen is currently unknown. At one end, the junction sequence differs from germline, possibly due to a read error. Study-wide results and limits: There was a TCR beta motif, made of fewer than 10 highly homologous variants, that appeared characteristic of ankylosing spondylitis blood.

The CDR3 is 15 residues long. Germline V gives CDR1 SGHNT, CDR2 YYREEE (reference sequence). V gene TRBV5-4 combines with J gene TRBJ2-3; D might be TRBD2 (5 bases). Input material: blood, either unsorted or a sorted T cell fraction (not recorded which). The receptor was derived from a male donor with ankylosing spondylitis or in good health (not recorded which). The CDR3 sequence: CASSFAGPSTDMQYF. CDR3 bases: TGTGCCAGCAGCTTTGCGGGTCCTAGCACAGATATGCAGTATTTT.